The rows below give T cell receptor beta chains drawn from one sample of a study of blood T cell repertoires in COVID-19. Sequencing was performed with immunoSEQ multiplex PCR; in TCRdb, only in-frame clones are kept and a portion is missing. The data contain roughly 250,000 clones, 88% of them singletons. The sample consisted of peripheral blood. Source of these receptors: a man aged 55 to 70 who had recovered from COVID-19. Both conserved end residues are part of each CDR3. D genes are given only for firm matches. Clone size, where shown, is once, few, many, or a class for clones that have expanded.

J gene	D gene	V gene	clone size	CDR3 protein	CDR3 DNA
TRBJ2-3	TRBD2	TRBV27	-	CASSSRGGLTDTQYF	TGTGCCAGCAGTTCGCGGGGGGGCCTCACAGATACGCAGTATTTT
TRBJ1-1	-	TRBV6-6	few	CESRETEAFF	TGTGAGTCGCGGGAGACTGAAGCTTTCTTT
TRBJ1-2	TRBD1	TRBV5-1	-	CASSAGQGFYGYTF	TGCGCCAGCAGCGCGGGACAGGGGTTCTATGGCTACACCTTC
TRBJ2-3	-	TRBV7-9	-	CASSLSSGTDTQYF	TGTGCCAGCAGCTTATCTAGCGGCACAGATACGCAGTATTTT
TRBJ2-1	TRBD1	TRBV6-5	-	CASSYPGTGHNEQFF	TGTGCCAGCAGTTACCCCGGGACAGGCCACAATGAGCAGTTCTTC
TRBJ2-3	TRBD2	TRBV6-2/TRBV6-3	-	CASSLSLTSGGARDTQYF	TGTGCCAGCAGTTTATCGCTGACTAGCGGGGGGGCGAGAGATACGCAGTATTTT
TRBJ1-1	TRBD1	TRBV5-1	-	CASSQGDFKADTEAFF	TGCGCCAGCAGCCAGGGGGACTTCAAGGCGGACACTGAAGCTTTCTTT
TRBJ2-2	-	TRBV5-4	-	CASGRGTGELFF	TGTGCCAGCGGTAGGGGCACCGGGGAGCTGTTTTTT
TRBJ2-1	-	TRBV24-1	-	CATSDPGLTNEQFF	TGTGCCACCAGTGACCCGGGACTCACCAATGAGCAGTTCTTC
TRBJ2-2	-	TRBV14	-	CASSPQGFTGELFF	TGTGCCAGCAGCCCCCAGGGTTTCACCGGGGAGCTGTTTTTT
TRBJ1-3	-	TRBV10-3	-	CAIRKSTGNSGNTIYF	TGTGCCATCAGGAAGAGCACAGGTAACTCTGGAAACACCATATATTTT
TRBJ2-3	TRBD1	TRBV9	-	CASSVVTPGTGDDTQYF	TGTGCCAGCAGCGTAGTCACCCCTGGGACAGGGGATGATACGCAGTATTTT
TRBJ2-5	TRBD1	TRBV30	-	CAGTNPTGQETQYF	TGTGCCGGAACAAACCCGACAGGGCAAGAGACCCAGTACTTC
TRBJ2-7	TRBD1	TRBV5-6	-	CASSGNRGYYEQYF	TGTGCCAGCAGCGGGAACAGGGGTTACTACGAGCAGTACTTC
TRBJ2-5	TRBD2	TRBV20-1	-	CSARGGGSQYF	TGCAGTGCTAGAGGGGGAGGGTCCCAGTACTTC
TRBJ2-7	-	TRBV27	-	CASSPAWAGEQYF	TGTGCCAGCAGTCCCGCGTGGGCCGGCGAGCAGTACTTC
TRBJ1-3	-	TRBV9	-	CASSVGAQGGNTIYF	TGTGCCAGCAGCGTGGGGGCCCAGGGAGGAAACACCATATATTTT
TRBJ1-5	TRBD1	TRBV19	-	CASSPQGKDQPQHF	TGTGCCAGTAGCCCACAGGGGAAGGATCAGCCCCAGCATTTT
TRBJ1-5	-	TRBV6-5	once	CASSWKVGGGQPQHF	TGTGCCAGCAGTTGGAAGGTTGGGGGGGGTCAGCCCCAGCATTTT